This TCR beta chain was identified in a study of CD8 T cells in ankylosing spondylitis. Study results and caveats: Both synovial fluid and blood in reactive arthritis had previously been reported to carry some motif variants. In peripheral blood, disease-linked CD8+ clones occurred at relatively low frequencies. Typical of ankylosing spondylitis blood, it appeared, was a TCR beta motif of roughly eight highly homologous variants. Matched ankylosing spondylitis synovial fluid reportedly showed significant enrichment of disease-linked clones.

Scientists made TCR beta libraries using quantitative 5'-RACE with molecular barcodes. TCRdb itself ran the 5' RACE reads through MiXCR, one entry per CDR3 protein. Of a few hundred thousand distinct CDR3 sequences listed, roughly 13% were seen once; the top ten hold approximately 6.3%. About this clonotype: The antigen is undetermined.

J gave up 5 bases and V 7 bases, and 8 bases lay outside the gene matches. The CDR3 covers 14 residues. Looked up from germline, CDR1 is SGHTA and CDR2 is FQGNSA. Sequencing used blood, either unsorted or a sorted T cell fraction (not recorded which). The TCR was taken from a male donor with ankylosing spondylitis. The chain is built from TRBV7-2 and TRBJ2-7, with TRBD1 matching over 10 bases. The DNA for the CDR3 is TGTGCCAGCATCCGGGACAGGGGTGTCCACGAGCAGTACTTC. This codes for CASIRDRGVHEQYF.